The present TCR beta chain was sequenced within a study of immune evolution from preneoplasia to lung adenocarcinoma. General study points: Highest clonality occurred in KRAS-mutant, not EGFR-mutant or double wild-type, nodules. Top clone share appeared to fall from AAH through AIS, MIA, adenocarcinoma.

Each case's diagnosis was confirmed by two pathologists on H&E. CDR1 SGHVS and CDR2 FQNEAQ come from the germline V gene. Deletions cut 5 bases from V and 5 bases from J, with 18 bases between. CDR3 length: 15 residues. As concerns this clone: Antigen: not known.

Method: immunoSEQ multiplex PCR; TCRdb's copy keeps in-frame clones and lacks some. The sample contains about 14,000 clones, approximately 85% of which appear only once. The sample was FFPE lung adenocarcinoma in situ tissue. The chain couples TRBV7-8 to TRBJ2-5, with D perhaps TRBD2 (5 bases). The sequence came from an older donor with lung adenocarcinoma. CDR3 in amino acids: CASSAWASRGETQYF. The CDR3 DNA sequence: TGTGCCAGCAGCGCCTGGGCCAGCAGAGGGGAGACCCAGTACTTC. Supplemented by reference TRBV7-8 and TRBJ2-5, the full variable domain reads GAGVSQSPRYKVAKRGQDVALRCDPISGHVSLFWYQQALGQGPEFLTYFQNEAQLDKSGLPSDRFFAERPEGSVSTLKIQRTQQEDSAVYLCASSAWASRGETQYFGPGTRLLVL.